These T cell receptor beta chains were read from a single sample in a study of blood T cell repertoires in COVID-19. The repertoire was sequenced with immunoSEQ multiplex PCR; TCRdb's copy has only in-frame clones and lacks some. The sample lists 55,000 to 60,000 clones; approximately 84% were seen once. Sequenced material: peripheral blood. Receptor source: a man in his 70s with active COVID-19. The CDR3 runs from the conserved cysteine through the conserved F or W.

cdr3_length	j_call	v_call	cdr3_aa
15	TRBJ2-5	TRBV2	CASRPGLADKETQYF
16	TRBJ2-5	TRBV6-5	CASSYDRGARQETQYF
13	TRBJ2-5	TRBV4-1	CASSRAVQETQYF
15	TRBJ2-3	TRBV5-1	CASSLERRKADTQYF
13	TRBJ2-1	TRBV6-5	CASRRQGGNEQFF
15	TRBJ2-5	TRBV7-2	CASSFQGGAGETQYF
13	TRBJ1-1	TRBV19	CASMISGGTEAFF
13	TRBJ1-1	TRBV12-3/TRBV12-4	CASKLGVNTEAFF
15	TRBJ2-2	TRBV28	CASSGLAGGPGELFF
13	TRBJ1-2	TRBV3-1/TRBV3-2	CASSQDRNYGYTF
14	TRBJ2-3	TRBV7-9	CASSIAGPTDTQYF
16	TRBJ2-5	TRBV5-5	CASSLEGARVQETQYF
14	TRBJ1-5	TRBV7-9	CASSIQGENQPQHF
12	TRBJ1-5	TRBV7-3	CAGGGVNQPQHF
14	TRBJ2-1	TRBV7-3	CASSLTPGGLEQFF
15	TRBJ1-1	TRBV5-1	CASSSGPGGNTEAFF
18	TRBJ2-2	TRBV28	CASSFFVGGTGTTGELFF
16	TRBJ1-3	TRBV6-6	CASSYSTRLSGNTIYF
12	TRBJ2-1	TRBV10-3	CAISRENNEQFF
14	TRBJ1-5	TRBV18	CASSPTGERQPQHF
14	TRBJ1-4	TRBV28	CASSSQGAREKLFF
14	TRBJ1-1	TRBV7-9	CASSPRGRETEAFF
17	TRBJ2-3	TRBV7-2	CASSLTAGVGSTDTQYF
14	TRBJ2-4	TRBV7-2	CASSRAGRGNIQYF
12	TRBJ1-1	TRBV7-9	CASSVGGTEAFF
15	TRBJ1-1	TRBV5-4	CASSTIQVIGTEAFF
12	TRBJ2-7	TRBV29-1	CSGGQPPYEQYF
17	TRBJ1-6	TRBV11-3	CASSLGVGAGDNSPLHF
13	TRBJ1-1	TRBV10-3	CASRESRDTEAFF
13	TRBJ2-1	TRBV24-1	CATSDSGLAEQFF
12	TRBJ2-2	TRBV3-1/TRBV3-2	CASSPRYGELFF
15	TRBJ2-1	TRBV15	CATRGGQGFYNEQFF
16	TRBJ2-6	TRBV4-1	CASSQDRGFGANVLTF
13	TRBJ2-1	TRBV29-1	CSVGDRSYNEQFF
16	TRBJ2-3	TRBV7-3	CASSLSSSGRPDTQYF
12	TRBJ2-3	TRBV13	CASSTSTDTQYF
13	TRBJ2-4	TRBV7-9	CASSLAPVLIQYF
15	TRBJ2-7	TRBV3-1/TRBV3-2	CASSQDVSTVYEQYF
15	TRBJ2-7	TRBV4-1	CASSQVIEGPYEQYF
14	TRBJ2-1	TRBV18	CASSPRLAGGEQFF
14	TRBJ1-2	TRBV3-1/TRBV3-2	CASSQYRGSDGYTF